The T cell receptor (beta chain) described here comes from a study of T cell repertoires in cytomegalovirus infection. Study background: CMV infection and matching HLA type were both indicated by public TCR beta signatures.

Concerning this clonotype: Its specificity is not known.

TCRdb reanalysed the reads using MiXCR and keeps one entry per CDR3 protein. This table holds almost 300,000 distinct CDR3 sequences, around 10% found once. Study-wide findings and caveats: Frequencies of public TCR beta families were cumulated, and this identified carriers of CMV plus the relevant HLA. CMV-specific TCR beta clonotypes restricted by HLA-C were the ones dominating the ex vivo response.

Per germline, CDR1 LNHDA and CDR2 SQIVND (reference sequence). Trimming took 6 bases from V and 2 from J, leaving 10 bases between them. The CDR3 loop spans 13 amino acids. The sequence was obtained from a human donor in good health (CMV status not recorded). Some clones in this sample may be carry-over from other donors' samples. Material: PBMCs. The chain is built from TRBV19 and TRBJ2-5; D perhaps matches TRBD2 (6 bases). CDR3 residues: CASSGGTQETQYF. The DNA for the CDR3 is TGTGCCAGTAGCGGCGGGACTCAAGAGACCCAGTACTTC.